This T cell receptor (beta chain) appears in the sequencing data of a study of cytomegalovirus exposure and HLA in healthy donors (dated by TCRdb to the late 2010s). About the investigation overall: An earlier analysis of several hundred of the donors reported around 280 Gb of sequence data and around 110 million unique TCR beta sequences obtained from approximately 180 million T cells. The number of typed donors differed by locus: about 629-630 for A, B, C, DRB1 and DQB1; 500 to 550 for DQA1; 606 for DPA1; and 400 to 480 for DPB1. A later analysis re-examined previously published TCR beta repertoires from several hundred donors and added high-resolution HLA genotyping to investigate patterns of TCR occurrence. Across 300 to 400 genotyped donors of the cohort, an average of about 240,000 unique TCR beta nucleotide sequences per donor were sequenced, and roughly 17% of those sequences were non-productive. To decide whether each TCR beta V gene segment behaved as functional or pseudogenic, an earlier analysis of approximately 600 of the donors relied on high-throughput TCR beta sequencing. The study used immunosequencing to profile the T cell repertoires of approximately 690 subjects and linked those repertoires to cytomegalovirus serostatus. Five DR-DQ haplotypes were handled as single units for association and clustering because linkage in the cohort was strong. Roughly 300 gigabases of sequencing data and 78 million or so unique TCR sequences were included in an early release covering roughly 700 HLA-typed donors. Of the 350 to 450 genotyped donors, 75% to 85% were placed in the genetic ancestry cluster associated with self-reported Caucasian donors. Donor age, sex, ethnicity and CMV serostatus were collected together with the repertoire data. All discovery cohort repertoires had been generated on a single sequencing platform. High-throughput TCR immunosequencing, statistical association of individual TCRs with disease status, and machine learning were combined to predict cytomegalovirus infection status. Genome-wide SNP genotypes for about three fifths of the roughly 670 donors were used in a later genetic analysis, which treated that subset as a discovery cohort. In addition to the first cohort of 650 to 800 subjects, a separate validation cohort of some 120 different subjects was used. Rather than drawing on any new phenotypic data, the later analysis identified candidate immune exposures from TCR beta sequences and the way those sequences occurred across donors. The study was designed to test whether signatures of past pathogen exposure could be identified by cataloging public T cell receptors. HLA typing covered class I and class II loci at four-digit resolution.

The cohort consisted of approximately 690 healthy bone marrow donors. All cohort members were sampled while nominally healthy, although unrecorded immune exposures were likely present. The donor was CMV seronegative and belonged to the group of 352 seronegative cohort members. A peripheral blood sample was collected from each donor, and TCR beta sequencing was performed on peripheral blood mononuclear cells. Genomic DNA extraction from the blood cell samples was performed with the Qiagen DNeasy Blood Extraction Kit. The CDR1 and CDR2 encoded by the germline V gene are LGHNA and YSLEER. Reading from cysteine to phenylalanine, the CDR3 counts 14 amino acids. The kept DNA is CDR3 alone, 42 bases in frame from the first base. At the junction V is shortened by 4 bases and J by 7 bases, with 17 bases in between. Library generation was performed with the immunoSEQ multiplex PCR assay. For the multiplex PCR, a mixture combining 60 forward primers for TCR Vbeta segments and 13 reverse primers for TCR Jbeta segments was used. The CDR3 region of rearranged TCR beta genes was amplified from genomic DNA by a multiplex PCR assay. The amplified TCR beta libraries were sequenced on the Illumina HiSeq System as 87-base-pair reads. In the source study's methods: A later analysis tallied tens of millions of unique TCR beta chains across the 660 or so repertoires, and around 9.9 million of those chains were shared by two or more donors. Raw reads were error-corrected and collapsed into unique sequences with a nearest-neighbor algorithm that merged closely related sequences to remove PCR and sequencing errors. Alignment of CDR3 sequences to IMGT reference sequences was used to assign V, D and J gene segments. For a sequence to be retained, a match of at least six nucleotides was required to both a V gene segment and a J gene segment. Rearrangements were called productive when the CDR3 lacked stop codons and stayed in frame with V and J; all others were non-productive. CDR3 was defined according to IMGT convention as the region running from the second conserved V-encoded cysteine to the conserved J-encoded phenylalanine. The earlier analysis of about 590 of the donors excluded sequences that lacked an unambiguous match to a single V gene segment. In an earlier analysis of some 590 of the donors, V segments were called functional above 56.7% productive rearrangements and were called segregating when the between-donor standard deviation exceeded 5%. A statistical classification framework was built to diagnose cytomegalovirus status from the catalog of TCR beta chain sequences. A later analysis assigned V and J genes by comparing TCR nucleotide sequences with IMGT/GENE-DB human TR gene sequences. The TCRdist pipeline was used in a later analysis to assign CDR3 sequences and most-parsimonious VDJ recombination scenarios. In a later analysis, every TCR beta chain was defined by the combination of its CDR3 amino acid sequence and its V-gene family, and reads without a unique V-gene family were dropped. In a later analysis, 450 to 600 highly shared, low-generation-probability nucleotide sequences were removed to address suspected cross-contamination and a sequencing artifact. In a later analysis, a clonal expansion index was calculated for each public chain from normalized within-repertoire ranks of inferred template counts. Generation probabilities in a later analysis came from a VDJ recombination model fitted to out-of-frame rearrangements, and those results were checked against IGoR. Hypergeometric tests were used in a later analysis to score TCR-TCR, TCR-HLA and TCR-CMV co-occurrence, with a repertoire-size bias correction applied to the TCR pairs. A later analysis estimated false discovery rates by permuting HLA or CMV assignments 20 times. In a later analysis, co-occurring TCRs were grouped with DBSCAN, and TCRdist sequence similarity was added when clustering was performed within HLA-allele-positive subsets. Repertoires with fewer than 30,000 or more than 120,000 public chains, plus five repertoires with anomalous nucleotide sharing, were excluded from co-occurrence clustering. Not all clones reach the TCRdb copy of this immuneACCESS table, which keeps in-frame sequences only. Checked studies attribute under half of the gap to unresolved V genes and leave the rest unexplained. V, J and clone size were drawn from that table, and D and trimming were deduced from the DNA. In this sample's table one finds around 70,000 clones. Roughly 0.8% of the sample belongs to the ten largest clones.

For this clone: Its antigen remains undetermined.

Overall study results and their limits: Broadly in line with IMGT annotations, most TCR beta V segments showed up in productive rearrangements about 87% or about 30% of the time in an earlier analysis of around 600 of the donors. The sequencing pipeline was judged likely to have produced a cluster of highly shared sequence variants as a technical artifact. In a later analysis, several top co-occurrence clusters were reported to appear linked to parvovirus B19, influenza, CMV and Epstein-Barr virus. Specific HLA alleles were associated with 15,000 to 20,000 TCR beta sequences at a false discovery rate of 0.05 in a later analysis. The authors suggested that the approach could potentially be extended to other disease states and immunological phenotypes. Some IMGT-functional V segments, including TRBV6-2 and TRBV6-3, could not be told apart with the 87-base-pair reads, so those segments were excluded. Because HLA typing was unavailable for some donors at each locus, only the typed subset was used in association tests. In a later analysis, TCR association rates were found to vary across HLA loci, with the most associated TCRs seen for DRB1 alleles and the fewest for HLA-C alleles. The classifier was reported to diagnose cytomegalovirus status with high specificity and sensitivity in both the original cohort and the validation cohort. Most TCR sequences were seen in very few donors, while some public TCRs were found in many individuals. A further reported finding was that TCR beta sequences accurately predicted the HLA-A and HLA-B alleles for most subjects in the first cohort. The earlier analysis of nearly 600 of the donors excluded some 16 rarely observed V segments, including chromosome 9 orphons, because counts were too low. Correlated functional status among segregating V segments might reflect linkage disequilibrium, but an unknown experimental factor could not be ruled out. The only immune exposure information available for the cohort was CMV serostatus. In a later genetic analysis, a missense DCLRE1C variant was associated with V-gene and J-gene trimming of TCR beta chains, and the association was replicated in an independent cohort. According to a later genetic analysis, donors in an Asian-associated ancestry cluster had fewer N-insertions in productive TCRs than the approximately 630-donor mean. A total of 150 to 200 TCR beta chains were listed by the study as associated with cytomegalovirus. In vitro tests confirmed that a few of the cytomegalovirus-associated TCR beta chains recognize cytomegalovirus antigens. A later analysis found that HLA-associated TCR beta chains were more clonally expanded and had lower generation probabilities than equally common non-associated chains. In a later analysis, most CMV-associated TCR beta chains were found to appear HLA-restricted, with HLA associations seemingly driven largely by CMV exposure. The presence/absence analyses assumed that sequencing depth was roughly uniform across donors, and that assumption may not be true. Only TCR beta chains were sequenced in this cohort, and the absence of alpha or paired-chain data limited detectable features. Assigning TCR associations to individual alleles was difficult when HLA alleles, especially DR and DQ, strongly co-occurred.

This sequence uses TRBV4-3 and TRBJ2-7; 6 matching bases give a weak D call of TRBD1. Sequencing was performed on PBMCs. The sequence came from a boy aged 5-17 years in good health and CMV-seronegative. At the DNA level, the sequence is TGCGCCAGCAGCCCTTACAGGGATTTTAGAGAGCAGTACTTC. Its translation is CASSPYRDFREQYF.